One and the same sample provided the 6 T cell receptor beta chains below, sequenced in a study of shared clonotypes between healthy human individuals. The data were produced by immunoSEQ multiplex PCR, yet TCRdb's version contains in-frame clones alone and is incomplete. The repertoire holds about 1 million clones, 70% to 80% seen once, with approximately 1.5% in the top ten. Material: memory CD4+ T cells sorted from blood. Subset here: CD45RA-negative fraction. The receptors were sampled from a man younger than 35 in good health.

The genes are TRBV19 and TRBJ2-1; no reliable D call. Germline V gene sequence: CDR1 LNHDA, CDR2 SQIVND (reference sequence). Trimming took 5 bases from V and 4 from J, leaving 3 bases between them. The CDR3 extends over 11 amino acids. For the CDR3, the DNA is TGTGCCAGTAGTGAGTACAATGAGCAGTTCTTC. This translates into CASSEYNEQFF.

The chain has TRBV27 and TRBJ1-2; D might be TRBD1 (5 bases). The CDR3 covers 16 residues. V was cut by 2 bases and J by 1 base, with 14 bases left in between. CDR1 and CDR2 from the germline V gene are MNHEY and SMNVEV (reference sequence). Here the CDR3 DNA reads TGTGCCAGCAGTTTAGGGGGTCTCGGAAGTAACTATGGCTACACCTTC. It codes for CASSLGGLGSNYGYTF.

The gene calls are TRBV5-1 and TRBJ1-1; D call uncertain. V lost 2 bases, J lost 1 base, and 15 bases lay in between. Germline CDR1 is SGHRS and CDR2 is YFSETQ. There are 16 residues in the CDR3. CDR3 region: CASSLVPRDPNTEAFF. The CDR3 nucleotides read TGCGCCAGCAGCTTAGTCCCGCGCGATCCGAACACTGAAGCTTTCTTT. Full variable domain (missing parts from reference TRBV5-1 and TRBJ1-1): KAGVTQTPRYLIKTRGQQVTLSCSPISGHRSVSWYQQTPGQGLQFLFEYFSETQRNKGNFPGRFSGRQFSNSRSEMNVSTLELGDSALYLCASSLVPRDPNTEAFFGQGTRLTVV.

Ten or more counts support this clone. J is TRBJ2-6 and V is TRBV2; 10 bases are shared with TRBD2. The germline CDR1 and CDR2 sequences are SNHLY and FYNNEI. The CDR3 is made up of 16 amino acids. V lost 8 bases and J lost 3; bases outside the gene matches: 7. In DNA, the CDR3 is TGTGCCAGCGGGAGGACTAGCGGAGGTGGGGCCAACGTCCTGACTTTC. Translating gives CASGRTSGGGANVLTF.

This chain joins TRBV19 and TRBJ1-6; possible D gene TRBD1, 5 bases. Trimming removed 7 bases from V and 6 bases from J, with 16 bases in between. The CDR3 is 15 amino acids. Looked up from germline, CDR1 is LNHDA and CDR2 is SQIVND (reference sequence). This chain's CDR3 is CASTRDVWGNSPLHF. Here the CDR3 DNA reads TGTGCCAGTACCCGGGACGTTTGGGGTAATTCACCCCTCCACTTT.

J is TRBJ2-5 and V is TRBV5-6, with 9 positions matching TRBD1. V lost 6 bases, J lost 3 bases, and 9 bases stayed unmatched. The CDR3 has 15 residues. Per germline, CDR1 SGHDT and CDR2 YYEEEE. The CDR3 spells CASTTGQGLKETQYF. In DNA, the CDR3 is TGTGCCAGCACCACCGGACAGGGGTTAAAAGAGACCCAGTACTTC.